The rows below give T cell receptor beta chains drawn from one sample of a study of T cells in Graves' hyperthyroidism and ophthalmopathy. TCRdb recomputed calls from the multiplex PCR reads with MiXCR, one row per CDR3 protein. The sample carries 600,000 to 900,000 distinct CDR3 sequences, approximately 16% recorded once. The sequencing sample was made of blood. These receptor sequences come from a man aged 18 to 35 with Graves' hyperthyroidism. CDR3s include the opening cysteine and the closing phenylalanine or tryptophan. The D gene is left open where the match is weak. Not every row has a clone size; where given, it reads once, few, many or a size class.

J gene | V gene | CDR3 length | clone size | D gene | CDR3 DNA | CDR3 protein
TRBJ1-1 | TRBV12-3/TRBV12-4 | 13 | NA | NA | TGTGCCAGCAGTTTTCTTATAGGCACTGAAGCTTTCTTT | CASSFLIGTEAFF
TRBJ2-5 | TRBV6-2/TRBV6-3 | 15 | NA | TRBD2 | TGTGCCAGCAGCTACGCCCTACTAGCGGGAGAGACCCAGTACTTC | CASSYALLAGETQYF
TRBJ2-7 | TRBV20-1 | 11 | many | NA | TGCAGTGCTGGGGACACCTACGAGCAGTACTTC | CSAGDTYEQYF
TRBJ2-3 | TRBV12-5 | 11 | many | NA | TGTGCTAGTGCCTTCACAGATACGCAGTATTTT | CASAFTDTQYF
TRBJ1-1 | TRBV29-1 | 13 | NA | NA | TGCAGCGGTAATGGGGCCATGAACACTGAAGCTTTCTTT | CSGNGAMNTEAFF
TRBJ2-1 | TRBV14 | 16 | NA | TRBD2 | TGTGCCAGCAGTGGGGGCACTAGCGGGAGGGGGCATGAGCAGTTCTTC | CASSGGTSGRGHEQFF
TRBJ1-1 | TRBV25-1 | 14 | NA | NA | TGTGCCAGCAGTGAAGGGGGCATGAACACTGAAGCTTTCTTT | CASSEGGMNTEAFF
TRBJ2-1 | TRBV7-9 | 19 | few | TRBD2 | TGTGCCAGCAGTCCCCCACGGGCGACTAGCGGGAGACCTTACAATGAGCAGTTCTTC | CASSPPRATSGRPYNEQFF
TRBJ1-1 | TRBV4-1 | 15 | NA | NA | TGCGCCAGCAGCCCTCGGTCCCTCGAGAACACTGAAGCTTTCTTT | CASSPRSLENTEAFF
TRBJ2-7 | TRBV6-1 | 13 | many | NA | TGTGCCAGCAGGGAAACTCAGTTTGACGAGCAGTACTTC | CASRETQFDEQYF
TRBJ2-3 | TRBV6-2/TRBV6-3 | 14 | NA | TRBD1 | TGTGCCAGCAGTATTAGACAGGGCCGAGATACGCAGTATTTT | CASSIRQGRDTQYF
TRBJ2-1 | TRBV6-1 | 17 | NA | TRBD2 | TGTGCCAGCAGTGGGGGGGCCGGACTAGCGGGCTACAATGAGCAGTTCTTC | CASSGGAGLAGYNEQFF
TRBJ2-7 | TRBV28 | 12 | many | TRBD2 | TGTGCCAGCAGTTCACTAGCGATTAAGAAGTACTTC | CASSSLAIKKYF
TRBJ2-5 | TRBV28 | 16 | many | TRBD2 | TGTGCCAGCAGCCCCCTCGGGGGGAGGGCCGATGAGACCCAGTACTTC | CASSPLGGRADETQYF
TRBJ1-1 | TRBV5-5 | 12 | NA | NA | TGTGCCAGCAGCTTCGGGACAAATGAAGCTTTCTTT | CASSFGTNEAFF
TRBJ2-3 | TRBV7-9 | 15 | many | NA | TGTGCCAGCAGTCCCCCTCAATCCTTCACAGATACGCAGTATTTT | CASSPPQSFTDTQYF
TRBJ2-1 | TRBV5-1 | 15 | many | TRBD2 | TGCGCCAGCAGCTTGTACACTAGCGGGAGGAATGAGCAGTTCTTC | CASSLYTSGRNEQFF
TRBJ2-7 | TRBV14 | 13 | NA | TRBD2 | TGTGCCAGCAGCATCGTGACTAGCGGAGGGCAGTACTTC | CASSIVTSGGQYF
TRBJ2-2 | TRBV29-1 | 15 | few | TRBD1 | TGCAGCGTTGTATTCGGGACAGCGAACACCGGGGAGCTGTTTTTT | CSVVFGTANTGELFF
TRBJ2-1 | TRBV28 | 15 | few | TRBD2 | TGTGCCAGCAGTTCCCTCCGGCGGGGGAGGGATGAGCAGTTCTTC | CASSSLRRGRDEQFF
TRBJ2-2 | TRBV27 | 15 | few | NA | TGTGCCAGCAGTCAACGAGCAATTAACACCGGGGAGCTGTTTTTT | CASSQRAINTGELFF
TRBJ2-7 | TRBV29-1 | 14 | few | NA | TGCAGCGCTACCCGAGGGGGCGGGAGCTACGAGCAGTACTTC | CSATRGGGSYEQYF
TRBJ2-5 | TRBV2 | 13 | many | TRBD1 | TGTGCCAGCAGCGGACAGGGACAAGAGACCCAGTACTTC | CASSGQGQETQYF
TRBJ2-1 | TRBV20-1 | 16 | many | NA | TGCAGTGCTAGAGAGGGGGAGTTTCTTTCCTACAATGAGCAGTTCTTC | CSAREGEFLSYNEQFF
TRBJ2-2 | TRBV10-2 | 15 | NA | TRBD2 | TGCGCCAGCAGTTCTAGCGGGAGACAGACCGGGGAGCTGTTTTTT | CASSSSGRQTGELFF
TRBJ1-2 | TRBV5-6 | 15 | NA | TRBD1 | TGTGCCAGCAGCCTAATTTCAACAGGGGAACGGGGCTACACCTTC | CASSLISTGERGYTF
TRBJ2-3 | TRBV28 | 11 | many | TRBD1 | TGTGCCAGCCAGGGGGCTGATACGCAGTATTTT | CASQGADTQYF
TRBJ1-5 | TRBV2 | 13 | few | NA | TGTGCCAGCAGGGCAGATAGCAATCAGCCCCAGCATTTT | CASRADSNQPQHF
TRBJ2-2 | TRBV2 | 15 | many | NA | TGTGCCAGCAGTGGGATTGGGGGCAACACCGGGGAGCTGTTTTTT | CASSGIGGNTGELFF
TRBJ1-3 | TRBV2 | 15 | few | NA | TGTGCCAGCAGGGGGACGGTCCGCTCTGGAAACACCATATATTTT | CASRGTVRSGNTIYF
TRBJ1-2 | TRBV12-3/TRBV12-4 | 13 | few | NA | TGTGCCAGCAGAACCTACGGATCAGATGGCTACACCTTC | CASRTYGSDGYTF
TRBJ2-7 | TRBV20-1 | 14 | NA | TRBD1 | TGCAGTGCCTTACCGGACAGGTCTACCTACGAGCAGTACTTC | CSALPDRSTYEQYF
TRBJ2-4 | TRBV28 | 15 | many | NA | TGTGCCAGCAGTCGTCATCGGGACCACGGAGACATTCAGTACTTC | CASSRHRDHGDIQYF
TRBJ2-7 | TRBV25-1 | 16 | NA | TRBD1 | TGTGCCAGCAGTGAATGGGGACAGGCAAGCTCCTACGAGCAGTACTTC | CASSEWGQASSYEQYF
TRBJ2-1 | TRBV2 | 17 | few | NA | TGTGCCAGCAGTAAAGGGGGGGCGGGGAAAGATGTCAATGAGCAGTTCTTC | CASSKGGAGKDVNEQFF
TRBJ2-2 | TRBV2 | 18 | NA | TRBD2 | TGTGCCAGCAGTGAAGGACTAGCGGGGATCCGAGGCACCGGGGAGCTGTTTTTT | CASSEGLAGIRGTGELFF
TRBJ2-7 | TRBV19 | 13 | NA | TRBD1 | TGTGCCAGTAGTGCTGGGGACAGGAGAGAGCAGTACTTC | CASSAGDRREQYF
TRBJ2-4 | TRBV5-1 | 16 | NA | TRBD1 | TGCGCCAGCAGCTTGGCCGAGGGGGCGGCCAAAAACATTCAGTACTTC | CASSLAEGAAKNIQYF
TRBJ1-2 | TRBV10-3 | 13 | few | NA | TGTGCCATCAGTGAGTCGATAAACTATGGCTACACCTTC | CAISESINYGYTF
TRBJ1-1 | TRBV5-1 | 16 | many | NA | TGCGCCAGCAGCCCCGACAGGAACTCAATGAACACTGAAGCTTTCTTT | CASSPDRNSMNTEAFF
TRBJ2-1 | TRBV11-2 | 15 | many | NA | TGTGCCAGCAGCTTAGTGGTAGGTTCCTACAATGAGCAGTTCTTC | CASSLVVGSYNEQFF
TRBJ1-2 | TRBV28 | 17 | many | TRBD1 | TGTGCCAGCAGTTTAAACCGCCGGGACAGCCCTAACTATGGCTACACCTTC | CASSLNRRDSPNYGYTF
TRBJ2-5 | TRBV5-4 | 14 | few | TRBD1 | TGTGCCAGCAGCCGGACAGGGGATGACGAGACCCAGTACTTC | CASSRTGDDETQYF
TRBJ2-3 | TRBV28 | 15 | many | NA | TGTGCCAGCAGCCGAAGGACGGGGCTATCAGATACGCAGTATTTT | CASSRRTGLSDTQYF
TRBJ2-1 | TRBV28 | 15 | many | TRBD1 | TGTGCCAGCAGTTTTGGGACAGGGGGACGTAATGAGCAGTTCTTC | CASSFGTGGRNEQFF
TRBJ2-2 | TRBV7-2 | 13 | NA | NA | TGTGCCAGCAGCTTAAGGTTCGCCGGGGAGCTGTTTTTT | CASSLRFAGELFF